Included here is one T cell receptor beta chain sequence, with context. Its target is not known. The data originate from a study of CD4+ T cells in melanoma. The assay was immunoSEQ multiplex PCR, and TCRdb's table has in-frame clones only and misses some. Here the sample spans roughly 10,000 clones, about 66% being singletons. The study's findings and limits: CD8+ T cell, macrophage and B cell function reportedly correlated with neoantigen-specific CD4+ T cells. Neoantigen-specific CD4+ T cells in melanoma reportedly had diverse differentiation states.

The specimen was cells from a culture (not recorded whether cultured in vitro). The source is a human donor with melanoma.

DNA for the CDR3: TGTGCCAGCAGCTTATCCCTTAGTGAAGCTTTCTTT. Residues: CASSLSLSEAFF. This chain links TRBV7-2 with TRBJ1-1; no definite D call. This CDR3 is built from 12 residues. Deletions cut 2 bases from V and 7 bases from J, with 8 bases between. Germline CDR1 reads SGHTA; CDR2 reads FQGNSA.